These 31 T cell receptor beta chains came from one sample sequenced in a study of regulatory T cells in long-lasting Graves disease. Described time point: newly diagnosed GD, antithyroid drugs for less than 3 months. PBMCs provided the RNA from which the TCR library was made. Arm-PCR of CDR3 regions and iRepertoire HTBI primers were used to build TCR beta libraries. MiXCR, run by TCRdb on the multiplex PCR reads, gives a single entry per CDR3 protein. The profile shows roughly 440,000 distinct CDR3 sequences, 16% of them singletons. Separately, the same data were catalogued under a study of T cells in Graves' hyperthyroidism and ophthalmopathy.

Sequences were derived from peripheral blood mononuclear cells (PBMCs), sampled at new diagnosis, from a patient treated with antithyroid drugs. These receptors all stem from a woman younger than 35 with Graves disease.

This clonotype was detected ten times or more. The V and J genes are TRBV29-1 and TRBJ1-1; D is unclear. CDR1 is SQVTM, CDR2 ANQGSEA, per germline. Trimming shortened V by 3 bases and J by 4 bases, and 15 bases separated the two germline ends. This CDR3 is built from 14 residues. Written as DNA, the CDR3 is TGCAGCGTTGAGTTTAATGGACTTGGCACTGAAGCTTTCTTT. Translation: CSVEFNGLGTEAFF.

This clonotype was detected ten times or more. The chain employs TRBV3-1 and TRBJ2-1; the D is unclear. With 3 bases removed from V and 0 bases from J, the gap between germline ends came to 9 bases. CDR3 length: 15 amino acids. The V gene's germline CDR1 is LGHDT and CDR2 YNNKEL (reference sequence). The CDR3 region is CASSHLSSSYNEQFF. CDR3 in DNA: TGTGCCAGCAGCCACCTATCCAGCTCCTACAATGAGCAGTTCTTC.

This clonotype was seen ten or more times. The chain has TRBV28 and TRBJ1-5, with no clear D. With 5 bases removed from V and 0 bases from J, the gap between germline ends came to 5 bases. Germline CDR1 MDHEN, CDR2 SYDVKM. CDR3 length equals 13 residues. The CDR3 sequence: CASSRYSNQPQHF. DNA for the CDR3: TGTGCCAGCAGTCGCTATAGCAATCAGCCCCAGCATTTT.

This clonotype was observed at least ten times. This sequence joins TRBV7-2 and TRBJ2-1, with 7 nucleotides matching TRBD2. Germline CDR1 and CDR2: SGHTA and FQGNSA. The CDR3 is 16 residues long. V dropped 4 bases and J dropped 4; count of bases not matched to a gene: 10. In nucleotides, the CDR3 is TGTGCCAGCAGCTCCCCCTGGGGGGGGGGATACAATGAGCAGTTCTTC. Translating gives CASSSPWGGGYNEQFF.

A note on this clonotype: One base away lies a much larger clone, so this may be a sequencing read error. The genes are TRBV27 and TRBJ2-7; 9 bases are a match to TRBD2. From germline, CDR1 is MNHEY and CDR2 SMNVEV (reference sequence). The length of the CDR3 is 16 residues. The CDR3 sequence: CASSPSVAGGPGERYF. The CDR3 bases are TGTGCCAGCAGTCCATCGGTCGCGGGAGGGCCCGGGGAGCGGTACTTC.

This clonotype was found a few times. The rearrangement links TRBV13 to TRBJ2-5, with 8 positions matching TRBD2. Germline lookup yields CDR1 PRHDT and CDR2 FYEKMQ (reference sequence). The CDR3 has 14 amino acids. V trimming: 5 bases; J trimming: 5 bases; junction bases outside the gene matches: 7. This CDR3 is CASSLPGGDETQYF. The CDR3 nucleotides read TGTGCCAGCAGCCTACCCGGGGGGGATGAGACCCAGTACTTC.

Ten or more counts support this clonotype. This rearrangement joins TRBV20-1 to TRBJ2-1; D is ambiguous. The CDR3 totals 12 residues. Germline V lookup: CDR1 DFQATT, CDR2 SNEGSKA (reference sequence). V was clipped by 0 bases and J by 12 bases, with 12 bases between them. The CDR3 is CSARDGQSGQFF. As DNA, the CDR3 is TGCAGTGCTAGAGATGGGCAGTCTGGGCAGTTCTTC.

Concerning this clonotype: The likely explanation is a read error, given a far larger clone one base away. This sequence joins TRBV3-1 and TRBJ2-1; no firm D call. The CDR3 is 11 amino acids. Germline loops: CDR1 LGHDT, CDR2 YNNKEL (reference sequence). This CDR3 reads CASSDLHEQSF. As DNA, the CDR3 is TGTGCCAGCAGCGACCTCCACGAGCAGTCCTTC.

This clonotype was seen repeatedly, ten times or more. This chain joins TRBV9 and TRBJ2-3; D is undetermined. V was cut by 3 bases and J by 0 bases, with 5 bases left in between. CDR1 SGDLS and CDR2 YYNGEE come from the germline V gene. The CDR3 spans 13 residues. The CDR3 region has the DNA TGTGCCAGCAGCGCGCCTAGCACAGATACGCAGTATTTT. It specifies CASSAPSTDTQYF.

This clonotype showed up many times. The genes are TRBV3-2 and TRBJ1-5. TRBV3-2 is flagged as a pseudogene. The CDR3 consists of 15 residues. CDR3 sequence: CASSHPGLGNQPQHF. The CDR3 coding sequence is TGTGCCAGCAGCCACCCCGGACTAGGCAATCAGCCCCAGCATTTT.

As concerns this clonotype: The CDR3 does not close with the conserved phenylalanine or tryptophan, likely indicating a read error. For the CDR3, the DNA is TGTGCCATCAGTGACCCAGGCCCAAGCACAGATACGCAGTATTCT. Its protein product is CAISDPGPSTDTQYS. The chain links TRBV10-3 to TRBJ2-3, with no clear D. The CDR3 covers 15 residues. Trimming cost V 3 bases and J 0 bases, with 10 bases left between them. In germline, CDR1 is ENHRY, CDR2 SYGVKD.

A few counts support this clonotype. The chain employs TRBV19 and TRBJ2-7; 9 nucleotides align to TRBD1. The germline CDR1 and CDR2 sequences are LNHDA and SQIVND (reference sequence). Trimming cost V 8 bases and J 3 bases; bases outside gene matches: 5. This CDR3 is built from 13 residues. CDR3 in amino acids: CASSNRGHYEQYF. The CDR3 DNA sequence: TGTGCCAGTTCCAACAGGGGGCACTACGAGCAGTACTTC.

This clonotype was found a few times. The rearrangement uses TRBV4-1 and TRBJ1-6, with D maybe TRBD1 (6 bases). V dropped 5 bases and J dropped 8 bases, with 10 bases sitting between them. CDR3 length: 13 residues. CDR1 MGHRA and CDR2 YSYEKL come from the germline V gene. The chain's CDR3 is CASSRDIYSPLHF. The CDR3 DNA sequence: TGCGCCAGCAGCAGGGACATTTATTCACCCCTCCACTTT.

The chain combines TRBV30 with TRBJ2-1; no reliable D call. There are 13 residues in the CDR3. Germline values: CDR1 GTSNPN, CDR2 SVGIG (reference sequence). V was pared by 0 bases and J by 10 bases, with 13 bases between. CDR3 residues: CAWSVLGNGEQFF. The CDR3 DNA reads TGTGCCTGGAGTGTACTCGGAAACGGCGAGCAGTTCTTC. Using reference TRBV30 and TRBJ2-1 for the parts outside the CDR3, the full variable domain is SQTIHQWPATLVQPVGSPLSLECTVEGTSNPNLYWYRQAAGRGLQLLFYSVGIGQISSEVPQNLSASRPQDRQFILSSKKLLLSDSGFYLCAWSVLGNGEQFFGPGTRLTVL.

This clonotype came up many times. The chain uses TRBV27 and TRBJ2-1; TRBD2 matches at 12 bases. This CDR3 is 15 amino acids long. Germline trimming cut 3 bases from V and 8 bases from J; bases unmatched to any gene: 5. The germline CDR1 and CDR2 sequences are MNHEY and SMNVEV (reference sequence). CDR3 nucleotides: TGTGCCAGCAGTTTTTCCGGACTAGCGGGGCATGAGCAGTTCTTC. Encoded protein: CASSFSGLAGHEQFF.

This clonotype was detected only a few times. The rearrangement links TRBV29-1 to TRBJ1-3; TRBD1 might be the D (5 bases). Germline V gene lookup returns CDR1 SQVTM and CDR2 ANQGSEA. The CDR3 length is 12 residues. Trimming removed 4 bases from V and 1 base from J, with 5 bases in between. The CDR3 loop reads CSVGQSGNTIYF. Here the CDR3 DNA reads TGCAGCGTTGGACAGTCTGGAAACACCATATATTTT.

This clonotype was seen ten or more times. The chain joins TRBV28 to TRBJ1-2, with unresolved D. V was clipped by 3 bases and J by 1 base, with 9 bases between them. Germline values: CDR1 MDHEN, CDR2 SYDVKM. The CDR3 is 14 amino acids. CDR3: CASSLSRFNYGYTF. The CDR3 region has the DNA TGTGCCAGCAGTTTGTCTCGGTTTAACTATGGCTACACCTTC.

CDR3 residues: CASSVVGFPSNNEQFF. The CDR3 DNA is TGTGCCAGCAGCGTAGTTGGCTTCCCATCGAACAATGAGCAGTTCTTC. The chain has TRBV9 and TRBJ2-1; no firm D call. V lost 0 bases and J 5 bases, leaving 15 bases between the germline ends. The CDR3 runs to 16 residues. CDR1 and CDR2 from the germline V gene are SGDLS and YYNGEE.

This clonotype was detected ten times or more. This sequence joins TRBV2 and TRBJ2-7, with D perhaps given as TRBD1 or TRBD2 (5 bases each). This CDR3 contains 15 residues. Trimming stripped 3 bases from V and 5 bases from J, with 17 bases between. Germline lookup yields CDR1 SNHLY and CDR2 FYNNEI. DNA of the CDR3: TGTGCCAGCAGTGATTTCAGGGCCGGGGCCAACGAGCAGTACTTC. Translated: CASSDFRAGANEQYF. Full variable domain (remainder filled in from reference TRBV2 and TRBJ2-7): EPEVTQTPSHQVTQMGQEVILRCVPISNHLYFYWYRQILGQKVEFLVSFYNNEISEKSEIFDDQFSVERPDGSNFTLKIRSTKLEDSAMYFCASSDFRAGANEQYFGPGTRLTVT.

This clonotype was detected many times. This chain links TRBV28 with TRBJ1-5; D might be TRBD1 (5 bases). V dropped 5 bases and J dropped 11 bases, with 10 bases sitting between them. There are 11 residues in the CDR3. Germline V gene sequence: CDR1 MDHEN, CDR2 SYDVKM. The CDR3 DNA reads as TGTGCCAGCAGTCCTCGGGGGGCCCAGCATTTT. Protein sequence: CASSPRGAQHF.

This clonotype has a count of ten or more. This chain joins TRBV5-5 and TRBJ2-1, with D perhaps matching TRBD1 (6 bases). The CDR3 consists of 12 residues. Trimming removed 4 bases from V and 9 bases from J, with 11 bases in between. From germline, CDR1 is SGHKS and CDR2 YYEKEE (reference sequence). CDR3 amino acids: CASSPGTREQFF. CDR3 coding DNA: TGTGCCAGCAGCCCTGGGACACGTGAGCAGTTCTTC.

The gene calls are TRBV20-1 and TRBJ2-7, with 12 bases lining up with TRBD2. CDR3 length: 15 residues. Unmatched junction bases numbered 6, after V lost 3 bases and J lost 3 bases. Germline V gene data show CDR1 as DFQATT and CDR2 as SNEGSKA (reference sequence). The CDR3 loop reads CSASIRLAGVYEQYF. The CDR3 DNA is TGCAGTGCTAGCATCCGACTAGCGGGGGTCTACGAGCAGTACTTC.

The table lists this clonotype with many counts. The rearrangement uses TRBV2 and TRBJ1-2; 7 positions match TRBD1. The junction had 5 bases not matched to a gene; V was cut back by 5 bases and J by 8 bases. The CDR3 has 12 residues. The germline CDR1 and CDR2 sequences are SNHLY and FYNNEI. The CDR3 region is CASSLRDRGYTF. CDR3 sequence (DNA): TGTGCCAGCAGTCTCCGGGACAGAGGCTACACCTTC.

This clonotype was counted a few times. This chain uses TRBV7-9 with TRBJ2-7; D possibly uses TRBD1 or TRBD2 (5 bases each). Trimming cost V 5 bases and J 1 base, with 18 bases left between them. CDR1 is SEHNR and CDR2 is FQNEAQ in the germline V gene (reference sequence). The CDR3 spans 16 residues. CDR3 sequence: CASSDRRGAPSYEQYF. The DNA for the CDR3 is TGTGCCAGCAGCGACCGCCGAGGGGCGCCTTCCTACGAGCAGTACTTC.

This clonotype has a count of ten or more. This chain joins TRBV6-1 and TRBJ2-3; no firm D call. V was cut by 4 bases and J by 0 bases, with 11 bases left in between. This CDR3 region has 15 residues. Looked up from germline, CDR1 is MNHNS and CDR2 is SASEGT. The CDR3 sequence is CASSVFSLSTDTQYF. For the CDR3, the DNA is TGTGCCAGCAGTGTATTTAGCTTAAGCACAGATACGCAGTATTTT.

This clonotype was detected ten times or more. The chain links TRBV5-1 to TRBJ2-7, with D possibly matching TRBD2 (6 bases). CDR3 length: 13 residues. V lost 0 bases to trimming and J lost 5 bases, with 9 bases between them. Germline CDR1 SGHRS, CDR2 YFSETQ. The CDR3 bases are TGCGCCAGCAGCTTGGAGGGACTTGACGAGCAGTACTTC. The encoded protein is CASSLEGLDEQYF.

This clonotype occurred many times. The V call is TRBV3-1, the J call TRBJ2-5, with TRBD2 matching 7 bases. Germline assignment: CDR1 LGHDT and CDR2 YNNKEL (reference sequence). This CDR3 has 13 amino acids. V was clipped by 0 bases and J by 7 bases; unmatched bases: 2. The CDR3: CASSQEGGGTQYF. In nucleotides, the CDR3 is TGTGCCAGCAGCCAAGAAGGCGGGGGGACCCAGTACTTC.

This clonotype was observed a few times. The J gene is TRBJ2-2, the V gene TRBV5-1; 11 nucleotides line up with TRBD2. Germline assignment: CDR1 SGHRS and CDR2 YFSETQ. The CDR3 is 14 residues long. Losses at the gene ends were 6 bases for V and 7 bases for J; bases not matched to a gene: 5. This chain's CDR3 is CASKTSGTNGELFF. The DNA for the CDR3 is TGCGCCAGCAAGACTAGCGGGACCAACGGGGAGCTGTTTTTT.

This clonotype was found many times. V and J are TRBV5-1 and TRBJ2-7; D is ambiguous. Trimming removed 6 bases from V and 0 bases from J, with 7 bases in between. The germline gives CDR1 SGHRS, CDR2 YFSETQ. The CDR3 totals 12 residues. CDR3 protein: CASNSDSYEQYF. The CDR3 DNA sequence: TGCGCCAGCAACAGTGACTCCTACGAGCAGTACTTC.

This CDR3 reads CASSLRILGGGTDTQYF. The CDR3 DNA reads TGTGCCAGCAGCTTAAGAATCCTAGGGGGAGGCACAGATACGCAGTATTTT. This chain joins TRBV11-3 and TRBJ2-3; tentatively, D is TRBD1 (6 bases). With 2 bases removed from V and 1 base from J, the gap between germline ends came to 16 bases. CDR1 and CDR2 (germline): SGHNT, YENEEA. The CDR3 sequence is 17 residues long.

Concerning this clonotype: This likely reflects a read error, since a far larger clone is one base away. This chain uses TRBV29-1 with TRBJ2-4; D gene unclear. Trimming left V 4 bases short and J 13 bases short, with 29 bases between. Germline V gives CDR1 SQVTM, CDR2 ANQGSEA. This CDR3 has 16 amino acids. The DNA of the CDR3 is TGCAGCGTTGTTCCGGAGTTAGGCGGTTCCTACAATGAGCAGTACTTC. Residues: CSVVPELGGSYNEQYF. Filled out from reference TRBV29-1 and TRBJ2-4, the complete variable domain reads SAVISQKPSRDICQRGTSLTIQCQVDSQVTMMFWYRQQPGQSLTLIATANQGSEATYESGFVIDKFPISRPNLTFSTLTVSNMSPEDSSIYLCSVVPELGGSYNEQYFGAGTRLSVL.